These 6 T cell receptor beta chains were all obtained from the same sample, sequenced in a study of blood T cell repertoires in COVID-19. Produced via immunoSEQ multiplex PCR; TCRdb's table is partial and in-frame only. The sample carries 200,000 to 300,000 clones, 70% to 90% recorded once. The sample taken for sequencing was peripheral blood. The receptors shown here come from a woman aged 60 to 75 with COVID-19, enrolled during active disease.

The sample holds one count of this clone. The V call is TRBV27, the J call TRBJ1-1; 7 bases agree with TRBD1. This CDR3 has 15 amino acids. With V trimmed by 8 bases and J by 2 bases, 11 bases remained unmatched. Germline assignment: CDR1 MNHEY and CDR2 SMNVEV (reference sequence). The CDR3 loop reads CASSRQGRVNTEAFF. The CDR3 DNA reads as TGTGCCAGCTCGCGACAGGGTAGGGTTAACACTGAAGCTTTCTTT.

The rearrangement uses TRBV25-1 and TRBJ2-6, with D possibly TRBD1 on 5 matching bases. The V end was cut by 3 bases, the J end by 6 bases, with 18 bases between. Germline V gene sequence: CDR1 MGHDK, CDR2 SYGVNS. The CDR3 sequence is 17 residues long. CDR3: CASSDIGSGAKANVLTF. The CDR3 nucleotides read TGTGCCAGCAGTGATATCGGCAGTGGGGCAAAGGCCAACGTCCTGACTTTC.

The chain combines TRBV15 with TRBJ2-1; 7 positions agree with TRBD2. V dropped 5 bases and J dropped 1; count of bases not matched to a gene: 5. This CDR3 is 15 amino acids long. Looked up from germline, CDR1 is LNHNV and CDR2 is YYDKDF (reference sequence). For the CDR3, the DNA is TGTGCCACCAGCCCCCGGGGACTATCCTACAATGAGCAGTTCTTC. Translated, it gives CATSPRGLSYNEQFF.

DNA of the CDR3: TGTGCCAGCGGGGGGGCTGCGAACACTGAAGCTTTCTTT. It specifies CASGGAANTEAFF. The chain is built from TRBV28 and TRBJ1-1, with TRBD1 as a possible D gene (6 bases). Germline values: CDR1 MDHEN, CDR2 SYDVKM. The V end was cut by 8 bases, the J end by 1 base, with 11 bases between. This CDR3 has 13 residues.

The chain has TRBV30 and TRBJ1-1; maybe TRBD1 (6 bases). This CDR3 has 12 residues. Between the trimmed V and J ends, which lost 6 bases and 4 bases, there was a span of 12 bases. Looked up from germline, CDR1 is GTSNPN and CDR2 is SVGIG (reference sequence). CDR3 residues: CACEQGFTEAFF. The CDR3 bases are TGTGCCTGTGAACAGGGTTTCACTGAAGCTTTCTTT.

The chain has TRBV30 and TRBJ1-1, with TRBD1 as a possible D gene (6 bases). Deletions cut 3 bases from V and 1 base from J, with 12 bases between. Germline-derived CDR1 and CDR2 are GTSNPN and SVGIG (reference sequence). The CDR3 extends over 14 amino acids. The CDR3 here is CAWSHGGANTEAFF. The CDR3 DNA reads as TGTGCCTGGAGCCACGGGGGGGCGAACACTGAAGCTTTCTTT.